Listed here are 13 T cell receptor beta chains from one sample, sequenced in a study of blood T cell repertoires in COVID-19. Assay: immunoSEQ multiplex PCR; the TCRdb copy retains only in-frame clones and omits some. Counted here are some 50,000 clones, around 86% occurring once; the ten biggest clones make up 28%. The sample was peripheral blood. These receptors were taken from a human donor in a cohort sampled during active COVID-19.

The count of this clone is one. CDR3 coding DNA: TGTGCCAGCTCACCACCCCGACGGAGCTATGGCTACACCTTC. This encodes CASSPPRRSYGYTF. The chain couples TRBV18 to TRBJ1-2; D call uncertain. Germline CDR1 and CDR2: KGHSH and LQKENI. V was cut by 0 bases and J by 4 bases, with 9 bases left in between. The CDR3 runs 14 residues. Using reference TRBV18 and TRBJ1-2 for the parts outside the CDR3, the full variable domain is NAGVMQNPRHLVRRRGQEARLRCSPMKGHSHVYWYRQLPEEGLKFMVYLQKENIIDESGMPKERFSAEFPKEGPSILRIQQVVRGDSAAYFCASSPPRRSYGYTFGSGTRLTVV.

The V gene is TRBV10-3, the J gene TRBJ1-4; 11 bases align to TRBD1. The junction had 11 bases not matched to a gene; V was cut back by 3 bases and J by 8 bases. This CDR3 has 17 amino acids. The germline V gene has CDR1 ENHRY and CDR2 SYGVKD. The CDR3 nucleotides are TGTGCCATCAGTGAATGGGACAGGGGGTTCTCAAAGGAAAAACTGTTTTTT. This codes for CAISEWDRGFSKEKLFF.

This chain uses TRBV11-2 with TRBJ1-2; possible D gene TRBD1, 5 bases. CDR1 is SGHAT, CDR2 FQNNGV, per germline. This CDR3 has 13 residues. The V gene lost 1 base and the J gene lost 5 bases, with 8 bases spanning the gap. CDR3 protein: CASSLGQPYGYTF. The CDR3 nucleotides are TGTGCCAGCAGCTTAGGACAGCCATATGGCTACACCTTC.

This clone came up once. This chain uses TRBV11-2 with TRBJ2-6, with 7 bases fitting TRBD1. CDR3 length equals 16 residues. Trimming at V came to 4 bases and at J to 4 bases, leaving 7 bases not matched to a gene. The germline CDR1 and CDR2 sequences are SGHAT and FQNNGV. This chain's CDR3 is CASSSLQGVGANVLTF. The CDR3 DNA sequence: TGTGCCAGCAGCTCTCTCCAGGGGGTCGGGGCCAACGTCCTGACTTTC.

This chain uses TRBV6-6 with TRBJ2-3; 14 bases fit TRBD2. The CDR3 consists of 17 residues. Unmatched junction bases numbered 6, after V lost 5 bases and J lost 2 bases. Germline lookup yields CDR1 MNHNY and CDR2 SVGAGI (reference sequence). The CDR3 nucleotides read TGTGCCAGCAGTCCTTCGGGACTAGCGGGGGCCACAGATACGCAGTATTTT. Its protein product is CASSPSGLAGATDTQYF.

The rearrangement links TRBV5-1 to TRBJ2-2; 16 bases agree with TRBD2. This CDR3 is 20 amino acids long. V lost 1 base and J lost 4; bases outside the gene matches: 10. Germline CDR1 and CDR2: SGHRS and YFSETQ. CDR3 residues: CASSLRPGTSGRGITGELFF. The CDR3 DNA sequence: TGCGCCAGCAGCTTGCGTCCCGGGACTAGCGGGAGGGGCATCACCGGGGAGCTGTTTTTT. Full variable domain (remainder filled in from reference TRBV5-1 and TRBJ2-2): KAGVTQTPRYLIKTRGQQVTLSCSPISGHRSVSWYQQTPGQGLQFLFEYFSETQRNKGNFPGRFSGRQFSNSRSEMNVSTLELGDSALYLCASSLRPGTSGRGITGELFFGEGSRLTVL.

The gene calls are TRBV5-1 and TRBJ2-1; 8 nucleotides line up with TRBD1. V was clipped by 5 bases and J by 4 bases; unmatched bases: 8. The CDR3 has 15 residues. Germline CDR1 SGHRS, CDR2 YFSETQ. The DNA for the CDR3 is TGCGCCAGCAGGACTGGGACAGGACTATACAATGAGCAGTTCTTC. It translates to CASRTGTGLYNEQFF.

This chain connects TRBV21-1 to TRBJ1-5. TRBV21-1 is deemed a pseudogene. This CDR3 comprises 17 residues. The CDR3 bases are TGTGCCAGCAGCAAAGAAACTTCCGGGAATAGCAATCAGCCCCAGCATTTT. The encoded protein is CASSKETSGNSNQPQHF.

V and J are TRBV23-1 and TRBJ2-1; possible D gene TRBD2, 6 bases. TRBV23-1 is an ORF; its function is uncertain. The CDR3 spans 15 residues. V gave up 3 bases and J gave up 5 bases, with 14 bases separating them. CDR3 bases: TGCGCCAGCAGTCATTCCGGGACTCATAACAATGAGCAGTTCTTC. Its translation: CASSHSGTHNNEQFF.

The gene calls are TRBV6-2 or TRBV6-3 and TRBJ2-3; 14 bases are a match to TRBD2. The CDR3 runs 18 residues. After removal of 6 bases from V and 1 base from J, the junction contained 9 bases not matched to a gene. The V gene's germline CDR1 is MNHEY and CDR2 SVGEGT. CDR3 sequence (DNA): TGTGCCAGCAGCAGAGGGACTAGCGGGAGAGGTGGCACAGATACGCAGTATTTT. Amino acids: CASSRGTSGRGGTDTQYF.

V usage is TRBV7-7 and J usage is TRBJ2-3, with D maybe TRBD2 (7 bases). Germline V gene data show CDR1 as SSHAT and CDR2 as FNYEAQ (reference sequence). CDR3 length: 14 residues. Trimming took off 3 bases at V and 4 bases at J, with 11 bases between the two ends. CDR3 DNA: TGTGCCAGCAGCTTTGGGGGGGGCGCAGATACGCAGTATTTT. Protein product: CASSFGGGADTQYF.

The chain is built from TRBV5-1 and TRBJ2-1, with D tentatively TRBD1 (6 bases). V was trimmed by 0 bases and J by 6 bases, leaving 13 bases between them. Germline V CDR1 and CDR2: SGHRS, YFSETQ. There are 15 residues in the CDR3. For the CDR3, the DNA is TGCGCCAGCAGCTTGGAAGGACAGAGGGCCAATGAGCAGTTCTTC. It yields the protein CASSLEGQRANEQFF.

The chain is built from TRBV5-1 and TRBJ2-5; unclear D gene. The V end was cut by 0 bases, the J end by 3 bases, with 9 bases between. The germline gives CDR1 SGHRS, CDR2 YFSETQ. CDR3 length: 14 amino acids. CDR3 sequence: CASSLEQKEETQYF. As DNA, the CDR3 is TGCGCCAGCAGCTTGGAACAGAAAGAAGAGACCCAGTACTTC.